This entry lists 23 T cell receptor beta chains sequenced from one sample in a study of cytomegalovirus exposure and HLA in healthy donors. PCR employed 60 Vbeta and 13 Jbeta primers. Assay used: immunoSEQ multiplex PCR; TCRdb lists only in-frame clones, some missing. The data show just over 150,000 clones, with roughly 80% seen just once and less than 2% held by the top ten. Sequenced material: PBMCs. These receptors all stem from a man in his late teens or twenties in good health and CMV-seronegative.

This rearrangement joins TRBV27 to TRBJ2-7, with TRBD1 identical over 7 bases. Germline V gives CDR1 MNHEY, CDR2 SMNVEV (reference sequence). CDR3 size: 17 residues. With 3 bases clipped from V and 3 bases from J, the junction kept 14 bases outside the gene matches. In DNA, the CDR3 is TGTGCCAGCAGTTTGAGGAACAGGGGCGCCAACCACTACGAGCAGTACTTC. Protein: CASSLRNRGANHYEQYF.

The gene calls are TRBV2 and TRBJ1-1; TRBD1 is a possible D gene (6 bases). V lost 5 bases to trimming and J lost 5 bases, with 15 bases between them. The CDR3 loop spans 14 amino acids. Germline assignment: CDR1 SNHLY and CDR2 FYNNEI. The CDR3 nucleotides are TGTGCCAGCAGTTCCGGGACACCGCTAACTGAAGCTTTCTTT. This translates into CASSSGTPLTEAFF. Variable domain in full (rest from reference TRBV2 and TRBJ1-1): EPEVTQTPSHQVTQMGQEVILRCVPISNHLYFYWYRQILGQKVEFLVSFYNNEISEKSEIFDDQFSVERPDGSNFTLKIRSTKLEDSAMYFCASSSGTPLTEAFFGQGTRLTVV.

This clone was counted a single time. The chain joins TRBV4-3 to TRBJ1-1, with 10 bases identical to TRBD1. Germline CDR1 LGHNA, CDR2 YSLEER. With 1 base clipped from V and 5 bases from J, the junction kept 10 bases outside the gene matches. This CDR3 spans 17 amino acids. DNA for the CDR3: TGCGCCAGCAGCCAAGGATCACAGGACAGGGGGTTAACTGAAGCTTTCTTT. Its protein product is CASSQGSQDRGLTEAFF.

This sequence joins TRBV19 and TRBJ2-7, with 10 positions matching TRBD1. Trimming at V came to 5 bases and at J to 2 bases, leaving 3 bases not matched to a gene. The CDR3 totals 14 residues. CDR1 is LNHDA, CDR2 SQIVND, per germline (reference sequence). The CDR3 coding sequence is TGTGCCAGTAGTCCCGGGACAGGGGCCTACGAGCAGTACTTC. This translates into CASSPGTGAYEQYF. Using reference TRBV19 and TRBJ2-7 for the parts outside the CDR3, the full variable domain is DGGITQSPKYLFRKEGQNVTLSCEQNLNHDAMYWYRQDPGQGLRLIYYSQIVNDFQKGDIAEGYSVSREKKESFPLTVTSAQKNPTAFYLCASSPGTGAYEQYFGPGTRLTVT.

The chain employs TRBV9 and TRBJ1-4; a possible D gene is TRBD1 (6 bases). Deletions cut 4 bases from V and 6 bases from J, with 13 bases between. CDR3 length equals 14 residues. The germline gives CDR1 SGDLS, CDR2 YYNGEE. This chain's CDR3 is CASSPRGGDEKLFF. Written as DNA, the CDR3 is TGTGCCAGCAGCCCTAGGGGGGGCGATGAAAAACTGTTTTTT.

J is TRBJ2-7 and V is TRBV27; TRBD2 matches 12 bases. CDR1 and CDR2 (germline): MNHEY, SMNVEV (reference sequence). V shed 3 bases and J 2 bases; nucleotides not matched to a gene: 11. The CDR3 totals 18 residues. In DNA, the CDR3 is TGTGCCAGCAGTTTCGGGACTAGCGGGTTAGGGAGTACCTACGAGCAGTACTTC. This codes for CASSFGTSGLGSTYEQYF.

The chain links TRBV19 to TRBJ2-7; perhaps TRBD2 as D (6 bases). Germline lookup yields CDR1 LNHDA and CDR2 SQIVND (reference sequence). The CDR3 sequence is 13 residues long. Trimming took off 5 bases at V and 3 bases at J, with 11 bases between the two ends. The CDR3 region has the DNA TGTGCCAGTAGTCGCGGGACCCACTACGAGCAGTACTTC. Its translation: CASSRGTHYEQYF.

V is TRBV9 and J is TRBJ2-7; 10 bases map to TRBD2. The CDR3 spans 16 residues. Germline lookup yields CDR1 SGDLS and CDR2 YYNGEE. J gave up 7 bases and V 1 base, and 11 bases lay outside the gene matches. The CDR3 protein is CASSVSSASGRLEQYF. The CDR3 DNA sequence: TGTGCCAGCAGCGTAAGTTCCGCTAGCGGGAGACTAGAGCAGTACTTC.

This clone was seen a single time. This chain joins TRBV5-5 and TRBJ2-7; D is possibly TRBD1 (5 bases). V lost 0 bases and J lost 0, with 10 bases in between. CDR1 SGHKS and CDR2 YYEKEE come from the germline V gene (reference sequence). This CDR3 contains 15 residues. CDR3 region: CASSLVGQGSYEQYF. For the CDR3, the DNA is TGTGCCAGCAGCTTGGTAGGGCAGGGCTCCTACGAGCAGTACTTC. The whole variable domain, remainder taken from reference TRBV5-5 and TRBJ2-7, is DAGVTQSPTHLIKTRGQQVTLRCSPISGHKSVSWYQQVLGQGPQFIFQYYEKEERGRGNFPDRFSARQFPNYSSELNVNALLLGDSALYLCASSLVGQGSYEQYFGPGTRLTVT.

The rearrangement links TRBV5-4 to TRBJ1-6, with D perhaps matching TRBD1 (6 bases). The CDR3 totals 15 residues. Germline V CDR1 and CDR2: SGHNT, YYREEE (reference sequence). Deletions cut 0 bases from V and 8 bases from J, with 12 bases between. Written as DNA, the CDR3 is TGTGCCAGCAGCTTGGGGGGGCGCCGGGATTCACCCCTCCACTTT. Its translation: CASSLGGRRDSPLHF.

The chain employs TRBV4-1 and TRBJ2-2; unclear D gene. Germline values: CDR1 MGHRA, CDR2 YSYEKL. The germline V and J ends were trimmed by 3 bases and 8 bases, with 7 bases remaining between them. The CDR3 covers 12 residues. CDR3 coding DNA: TGCGCCAGCAGCCAGGTGACAGGGGAGCTGTTTTTT. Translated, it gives CASSQVTGELFF.

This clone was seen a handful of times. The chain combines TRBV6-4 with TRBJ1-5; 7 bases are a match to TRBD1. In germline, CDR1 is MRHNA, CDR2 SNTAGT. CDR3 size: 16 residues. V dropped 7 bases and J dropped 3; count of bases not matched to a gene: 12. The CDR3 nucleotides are TGTGCCAGCACCCGAGACGGGAGGGGGCCCAATCAGCCCCAGCATTTT. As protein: CASTRDGRGPNQPQHF.

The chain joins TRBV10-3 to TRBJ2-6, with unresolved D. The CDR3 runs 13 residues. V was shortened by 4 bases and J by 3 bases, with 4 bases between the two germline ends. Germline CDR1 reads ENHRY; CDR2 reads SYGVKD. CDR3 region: CAISVYGANVLTF. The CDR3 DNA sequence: TGTGCCATCAGTGTTTATGGGGCCAACGTCCTGACTTTC.

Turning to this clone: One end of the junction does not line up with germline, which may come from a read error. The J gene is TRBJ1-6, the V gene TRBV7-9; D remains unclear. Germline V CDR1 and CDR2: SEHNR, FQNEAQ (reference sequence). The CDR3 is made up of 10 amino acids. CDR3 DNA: TGTTCCAGCTCGGGTTCACCCCTCCACTTT. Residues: CSSSGSPLHF.

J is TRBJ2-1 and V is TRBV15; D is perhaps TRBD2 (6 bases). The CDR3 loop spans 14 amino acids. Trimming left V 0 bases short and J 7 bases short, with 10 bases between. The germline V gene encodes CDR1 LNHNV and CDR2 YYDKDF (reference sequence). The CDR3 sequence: CATSRDLGLNEQFF. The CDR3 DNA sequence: TGTGCCACCAGCAGAGATCTGGGACTTAATGAGCAGTTCTTC. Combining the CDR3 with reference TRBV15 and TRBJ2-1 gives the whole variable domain DAMVIQNPRYQVTQFGKPVTLSCSQTLNHNVMYWYQQKSSQAPKLLFHYYDKDFNNEADTPDNFQSRRPNTSFCFLDIRSPGLGDTAMYLCATSRDLGLNEQFFGPGTRLTVL.

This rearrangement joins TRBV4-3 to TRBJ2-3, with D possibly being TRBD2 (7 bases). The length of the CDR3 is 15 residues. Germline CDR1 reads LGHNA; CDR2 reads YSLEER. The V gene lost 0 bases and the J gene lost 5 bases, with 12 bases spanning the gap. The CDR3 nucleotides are TGCGCCAGCAGCCAAGATGGGGGGGCCGAAGATACGCAGTATTTT. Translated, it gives CASSQDGGAEDTQYF.

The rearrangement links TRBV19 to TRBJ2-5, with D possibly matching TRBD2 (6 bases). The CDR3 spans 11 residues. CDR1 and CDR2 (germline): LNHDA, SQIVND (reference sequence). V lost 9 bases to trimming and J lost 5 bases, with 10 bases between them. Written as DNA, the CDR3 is TGTGCCAGCGCGAGCGGGGAGACCCAGTACTTC. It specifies CASASGETQYF.

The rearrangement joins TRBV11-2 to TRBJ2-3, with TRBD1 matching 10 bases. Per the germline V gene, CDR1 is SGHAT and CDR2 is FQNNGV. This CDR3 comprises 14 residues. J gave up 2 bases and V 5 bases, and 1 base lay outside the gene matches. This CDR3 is CASSRQGATDTQYF. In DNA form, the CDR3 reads TGTGCCAGCAGCCGACAGGGGGCCACAGATACGCAGTATTTT.

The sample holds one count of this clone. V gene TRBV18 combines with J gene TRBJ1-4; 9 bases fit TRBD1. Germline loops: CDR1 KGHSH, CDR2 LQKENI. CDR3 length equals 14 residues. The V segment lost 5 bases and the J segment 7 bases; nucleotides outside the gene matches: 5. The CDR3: CASSSGTGFEKLFF. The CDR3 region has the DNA TGTGCCAGCTCATCCGGGACAGGGTTTGAAAAACTGTTTTTT.

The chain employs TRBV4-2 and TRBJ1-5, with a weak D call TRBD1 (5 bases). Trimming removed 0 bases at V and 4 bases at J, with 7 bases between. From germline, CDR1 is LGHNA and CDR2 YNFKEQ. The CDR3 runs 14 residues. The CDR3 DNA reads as TGTGCCAGCAGCCAAGATGGGGGGAATCAGCCCCAGCATTTT. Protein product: CASSQDGGNQPQHF.

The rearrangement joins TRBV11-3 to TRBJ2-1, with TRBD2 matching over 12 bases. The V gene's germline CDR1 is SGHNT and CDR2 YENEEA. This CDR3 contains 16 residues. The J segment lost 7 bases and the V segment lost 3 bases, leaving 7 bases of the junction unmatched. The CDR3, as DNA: TGTGCCAGCAGCTTGGGGGCTAGCGGGAGGGGGAATGAGCAGTTCTTC. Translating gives CASSLGASGRGNEQFF.

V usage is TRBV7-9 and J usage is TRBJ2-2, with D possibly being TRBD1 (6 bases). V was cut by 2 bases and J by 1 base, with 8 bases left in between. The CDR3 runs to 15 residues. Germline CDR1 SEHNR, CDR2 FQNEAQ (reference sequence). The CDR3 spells CASSLKGGNTGELFF. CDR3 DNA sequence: TGTGCCAGCAGCTTAAAAGGGGGGAACACCGGGGAGCTGTTTTTT.

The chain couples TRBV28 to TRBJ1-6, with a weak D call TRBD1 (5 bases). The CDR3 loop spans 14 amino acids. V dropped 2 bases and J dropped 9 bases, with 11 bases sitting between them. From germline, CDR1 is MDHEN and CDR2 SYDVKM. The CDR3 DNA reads TGTGCCAGCAGTTTAGGGGGAGGGCGTTCACCCCTCCACTTT. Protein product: CASSLGGGRSPLHF.